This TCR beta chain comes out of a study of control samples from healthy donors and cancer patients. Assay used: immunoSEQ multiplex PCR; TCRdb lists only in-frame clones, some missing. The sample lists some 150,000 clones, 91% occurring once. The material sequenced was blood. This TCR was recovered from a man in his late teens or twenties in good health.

CDR3 sequence: CASSRQGGNEQFF. Here the CDR3 DNA reads TGTGCCAGCAGCCGACAGGGTGGCAATGAGCAGTTCTTC. The chain couples TRBV7-9 to TRBJ2-1; TRBD1 agrees at 7 bases. The trim removed 5 bases at V and 6 bases at J, leaving 4 bases unmatched. The CDR3 runs to 13 residues. Germline V gene sequence: CDR1 SEHNR, CDR2 FQNEAQ (reference sequence).